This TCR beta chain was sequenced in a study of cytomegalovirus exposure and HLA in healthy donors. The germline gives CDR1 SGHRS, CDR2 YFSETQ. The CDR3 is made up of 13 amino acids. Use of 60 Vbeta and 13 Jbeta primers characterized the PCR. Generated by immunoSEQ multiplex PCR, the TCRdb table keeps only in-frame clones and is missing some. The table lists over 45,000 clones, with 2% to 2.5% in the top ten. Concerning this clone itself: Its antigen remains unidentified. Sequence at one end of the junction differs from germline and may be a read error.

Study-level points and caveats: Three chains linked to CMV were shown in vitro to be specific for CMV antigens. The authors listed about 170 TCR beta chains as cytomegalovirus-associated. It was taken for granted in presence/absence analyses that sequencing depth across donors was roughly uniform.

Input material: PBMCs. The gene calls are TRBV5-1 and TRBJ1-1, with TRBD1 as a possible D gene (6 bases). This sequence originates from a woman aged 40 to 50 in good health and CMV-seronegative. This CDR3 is CASSLRGGTEDFF. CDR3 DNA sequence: TGCGCCAGCAGCTTAAGGGGGGGCACTGAAGATTTCTTT.